One TCR beta chain is described in this entry. V shed 2 bases, J shed 8 bases, and the junction held 9 bases outside the gene matches. Per the germline V gene, CDR1 is MNHEY and CDR2 is SVGAGI. The CDR3 is 15 residues long. Produced via immunoSEQ multiplex PCR; TCRdb's table is partial and in-frame only. The sample contains about 210,000 clones, about 83% of which appear only once. This record belongs to a study of blood T cell repertoires in COVID-19. The sequence came from a woman in her thirties or forties with active or convalescent COVID-19. The sequencing sample was made of peripheral blood. The rearrangement links TRBV6-5 to TRBJ1-2, with 9 positions matching TRBD1. CDR3 loop: CASSYQLTGGRGYTF. CDR3 bases: TGTGCCAGCAGTTACCAGCTTACAGGGGGCAGGGGCTACACCTTC.